The 31 T cell receptor beta chains given below trace back to one sample, sequenced in a study of Ad26.COV2.S vaccination and SARS-CoV-2 variants. Clones were read by immunoSEQ multiplex PCR, and TCRdb kept only the in-frame ones, dropping some. The sample holds hundreds of thousands of clones; 70% to 90% are singletons and the top ten take about 3.6%. Treatment indicated: roughly 20 received Ad26.COV2.S at low or high dose, single or two shots; a few received placebo; per-sample allocation not given. Vaccine and placebo recipients were sampled on day 63 after the first injection. Sequenced here: peripheral blood, sampled in a trial of Ad26.COV2.S vaccine versus placebo. These receptors originate from a person aged 18 to 65 who received the Ad26.COV2.S COVID-19 vaccine or a placebo.

The chain carries TRBV7-2 and TRBJ1-1; TRBD1 aligns across 7 bases. V lost 3 bases to trimming and J lost 7 bases; unmatched junction nucleotides: 14. Germline CDR1 is SGHTA and CDR2 is FQGNSA. This CDR3 has 16 residues. The CDR3, as DNA: TGTGCCAGCAGCTTCGGTCAAGCGAACAGGGGCTATGAAGCTTTCTTT. Its protein is CASSFGQANRGYEAFF.

The chain uses TRBV2 and TRBJ2-3, with TRBD2 identical over 8 bases. The CDR3 length is 17 residues. Germline-derived CDR1 and CDR2 are SNHLY and FYNNEI. Germline trimming cut 3 bases from V and 0 bases from J; bases unmatched to any gene: 8. DNA of the CDR3: TGTGCCAGCAGTGAGGGACTAGTATTTTTTAGCACAGATACGCAGTATTTT. It encodes CASSEGLVFFSTDTQYF.

The gene calls are TRBV11-2 and TRBJ1-4; TRBD1 matches at 9 bases. Germline lookup yields CDR1 SGHAT and CDR2 FQNNGV. This CDR3 has 16 amino acids. The V segment lost 4 bases and the J segment 7 bases; nucleotides outside the gene matches: 10. This CDR3 is CASSSQPGQGSEKLFF. The CDR3 region has the DNA TGTGCCAGCAGCTCTCAACCGGGACAGGGTTCTGAAAAACTGTTTTTT.

The chain couples TRBV7-9 to TRBJ1-2, with D unclear. Germline-derived CDR1 and CDR2 are SEHNR and FQNEAQ (reference sequence). V lost 1 base and J 3 bases, leaving 0 bases between the germline ends. CDR3 length equals 11 residues. The CDR3 sequence is CASSLDYGYTF. The CDR3 DNA is TGTGCCAGCAGCTTAGACTATGGCTACACCTTC.

The rearrangement links TRBV24-1 to TRBJ2-1, with D maybe TRBD2 (6 bases). Per germline, CDR1 KGHDR and CDR2 SFDVKD. The CDR3 has 13 residues. Between the trimmed V and J ends, which lost 10 bases and 5 bases, there was a span of 14 bases. As DNA, the CDR3 is TGTGCCACGTCATTCGGAGGGAACAATGAGCAGTTCTTC. Residues: CATSFGGNNEQFF.

The chain employs TRBV5-1 and TRBJ2-2; the D gene is possibly TRBD1 (5 bases). The V end was cut by 3 bases, the J end by 3 bases, with 12 bases between. The germline gives CDR1 SGHRS, CDR2 YFSETQ. The CDR3 has 15 residues. The CDR3 sequence is CASSYDSPDTGELFF. CDR3 DNA: TGCGCCAGCAGCTACGACAGTCCCGACACCGGGGAGCTGTTTTTT.

V is TRBV5-1 and J is TRBJ2-2; 10 nucleotides align to TRBD2. The J segment lost 5 bases and the V segment lost 2 bases, leaving 3 bases of the junction unmatched. This CDR3 spans 15 amino acids. In germline, CDR1 is SGHRS, CDR2 YFSETQ. CDR3 protein: CASSFLAGATGELFF. The CDR3 nucleotides read TGCGCCAGCAGCTTCCTAGCGGGAGCTACCGGGGAGCTGTTTTTT.

The V call is TRBV29-1, the J call TRBJ1-6, with 7 bases fitting TRBD1. CDR1 SQVTM and CDR2 ANQGSEA come from the germline V gene. The CDR3 runs to 15 residues. Trimming at V came to 8 bases and at J to 4 bases, leaving 11 bases not matched to a gene. The CDR3 DNA follows: TGCAGCCTGACCGCGGGGACAGCATATAATTCACCCCTCCACTTT. The encoded protein is CSLTAGTAYNSPLHF.

The chain recombines TRBV6-5 with TRBJ1-1, with D unresolved. The V end was cut by 4 bases, the J end by 1 base, with 10 bases between. The CDR3 has 14 amino acids. Germline-derived CDR1 and CDR2 are MNHEY and SVGAGI. CDR3 amino acids: CASSSYLPNTEAFF. The CDR3 region has the DNA TGTGCCAGCAGTTCCTATCTACCGAACACTGAAGCTTTCTTT.

The gene calls are TRBV30 and TRBJ1-5, with TRBD1 matching over 7 bases. Per the germline V gene, CDR1 is GTSNPN and CDR2 is SVGIG (reference sequence). V was pared by 0 bases and J by 7 bases, with 15 bases of the junction left unmatched. The CDR3 totals 17 residues. CDR3 bases: TGTGCCTGGAGTGTACAGATCCGACAGGGTGGTAGACAGCCCCAGCATTTT. Residues: CAWSVQIRQGGRQPQHF.

The J gene is TRBJ1-1, the V gene TRBV6-2 or TRBV6-3; possible D gene TRBD1, 6 bases. There are 14 residues in the CDR3. Trimming removed 2 bases from V and 4 bases from J, with 11 bases in between. Germline assignment: CDR1 MNHEY and CDR2 SVGEGT. Written as DNA, the CDR3 is TGTGCCAGCAGTTACATGGGGGCTCGCACTGAAGCTTTCTTT. Amino acid sequence: CASSYMGARTEAFF.

The V call is TRBV6-5, the J call TRBJ2-5, with 9 bases matching TRBD1. J gave up 4 bases and V 6 bases, and 6 bases lay outside the gene matches. The CDR3 is 14 amino acids. Per germline, CDR1 MNHEY and CDR2 SVGAGI. The CDR3 DNA is TGTGCCAGCAGGGCCGGGACAGGGAGAGAGACCCAGTACTTC. This encodes CASRAGTGRETQYF.

The chain recombines TRBV18 with TRBJ2-5; D ambiguous. The CDR3 runs to 15 residues. Germline CDR1 reads KGHSH; CDR2 reads LQKENI. V lost 4 bases and J lost 5, with 17 bases in between. Here the CDR3 DNA reads TGTGCCAGCTCACTCACGGTCAACGTCCGCGAGACCCAGTACTTC. It is translated as CASSLTVNVRETQYF.

The chain recombines TRBV11-3 with TRBJ2-7, with 12 bases aligning to TRBD1. Germline CDR1 SGHNT, CDR2 YENEEA. CDR3 length: 15 amino acids. J lost 6 bases, V lost 5 bases, and 8 bases had no gene match. CDR3 protein: CASSQGQGAVREQYF. CDR3 coding DNA: TGTGCCAGCAGCCAGGGACAGGGGGCGGTCCGCGAGCAGTACTTC.

V usage is TRBV7-3 and J usage is TRBJ2-3, with D tentatively TRBD1 (5 bases). Between the trimmed V and J ends, which lost 5 bases and 1 base, there was a span of 10 bases. CDR1 is SGHTA and CDR2 is FQGTGA in the germline V gene. The CDR3 consists of 14 residues. CDR3: CASSQWGRTDTQYF. The CDR3, as DNA: TGTGCCAGCAGCCAGTGGGGCCGCACAGATACGCAGTATTTT.

V gene TRBV6-5 combines with J gene TRBJ1-2; D ambiguous. Trimming took 0 bases from V and 4 from J, leaving 9 bases between them. Germline V gene data show CDR1 as MNHEY and CDR2 as SVGAGI. This CDR3 region has 14 residues. The CDR3 spells CASSYSRIGYGYTF. CDR3 sequence (DNA): TGTGCCAGCAGTTACTCCAGAATCGGCTATGGCTACACCTTC.

The chain couples TRBV7-8 to TRBJ1-2; D unclear. V lost 3 bases, J lost 3 bases, and 8 bases lay in between. CDR3 size: 13 residues. The germline CDR1 and CDR2 sequences are SGHVS and FQNEAQ. The CDR3 bases are TGTGCCAGCAGCTTCAGGCAGGACTATGGCTACACCTTC. It translates to CASSFRQDYGYTF.

This clone was found once. The V gene is TRBV29-1, the J gene TRBJ2-2; 8 bases match TRBD1. Germline V CDR1 and CDR2: SQVTM, ANQGSEA. Germline trimming cut 7 bases from V and 5 bases from J; bases unmatched to any gene: 9. CDR3 length equals 14 residues. The CDR3 region has the DNA TGCAGCGCTATCCAAGGACAGGGAACCGGGGAGCTGTTTTTT. Translating gives CSAIQGQGTGELFF.

This rearrangement joins TRBV6-5 to TRBJ1-2; a weak D match, TRBD1 (5 bases). The CDR3 totals 13 residues. V dropped 2 bases and J dropped 8 bases, with 12 bases sitting between them. Germline CDR1 is MNHEY and CDR2 is SVGAGI. As DNA, the CDR3 is TGTGCCAGCAGTTACCCCGGGACGCGGGGCTACACCTTC. Protein: CASSYPGTRGYTF.

As regards this clone: At the DNA level, this CDR3 is encoded by other sequences in the same sample as well. V is TRBV27 and J is TRBJ2-3, with D possibly being TRBD2 (5 bases). Deletions cut 3 bases from V and 4 bases from J, with 8 bases between. Germline assignment: CDR1 MNHEY and CDR2 SMNVEV (reference sequence). The CDR3 totals 13 residues. CDR3 loop: CASSLAGADTQYF. In DNA form, the CDR3 reads TGTGCCAGCAGTTTGGCCGGGGCAGATACGCAGTATTTT.

V usage is TRBV15 and J usage is TRBJ2-1; D gene ambiguous. V lost 3 bases, J lost 0 bases, and 12 bases lay in between. The CDR3 contains 16 residues. Per germline, CDR1 LNHNV and CDR2 YYDKDF (reference sequence). CDR3 sequence (DNA): TGTGCCACCAGCAGGGAGATGGCAACCTCCTACAATGAGCAGTTCTTC. Its protein product is CATSREMATSYNEQFF.

The chain couples TRBV3-1 (or the pseudogene TRBV3-2) to TRBJ2-4; D not certain. V was shortened by 0 bases and J by 3 bases, with 6 bases between the two germline ends. CDR1 and CDR2 from the germline V gene are LGHDT and YNNKEL (reference sequence). The CDR3 contains 14 residues. The CDR3 protein is CASSQEGVKNIQYF. The CDR3 DNA sequence: TGTGCCAGCAGCCAAGAAGGCGTCAAAAACATTCAGTACTTC.

As regards this clone: Other DNA sequences in this specimen translate into the identical CDR3. The chain uses TRBV7-2 and TRBJ1-1; D call uncertain. Germline V gene data show CDR1 as SGHTA and CDR2 as FQGNSA. This CDR3 comprises 13 residues. Deletions cut 3 bases from V and 1 base from J, with 6 bases between. The CDR3 reads CASSLGSNTEAFF. CDR3 sequence (DNA): TGTGCCAGCAGCTTGGGGTCGAACACTGAAGCTTTCTTT.

The chain recombines TRBV5-8 with TRBJ2-1, with 7 bases identical to TRBD2. V was clipped by 5 bases and J by 0 bases; unmatched bases: 8. Germline CDR1 and CDR2: SGHTS and YDEGEE. The CDR3 has 16 residues. The CDR3 sequence: CASSLGLDYSYNEQFF. DNA of the CDR3: TGTGCCAGCAGTCTAGGACTAGATTACTCCTACAATGAGCAGTTCTTC.

This sequence joins TRBV6-8 and TRBJ2-3, with 9 bases that match TRBD2. Germline CDR1 is MNHGY and CDR2 is SAAAGT. Trimming at V came to 10 bases and at J to 0 bases, leaving 5 bases not matched to a gene. This CDR3 has 14 amino acids. The CDR3 region is CAKAGGTSTDTQYF. Written as DNA, the CDR3 is TGTGCCAAAGCGGGGGGCACTAGCACAGATACGCAGTATTTT.

The chain recombines TRBV27 with TRBJ2-3; D is undetermined. With 2 bases removed from V and 7 bases from J, the gap between germline ends came to 13 bases. The CDR3 has 14 amino acids. Germline loops: CDR1 MNHEY, CDR2 SMNVEV (reference sequence). DNA for the CDR3: TGTGCCAGCAGTTTAAGTAGGGTGATAAATACGCAGTATTTT. Residues: CASSLSRVINTQYF.

The V and J genes are TRBV10-3 and TRBJ1-1, with 9 positions matching TRBD1. CDR1 and CDR2 from the germline V gene are ENHRY and SYGVKD. This CDR3 is 15 amino acids long. The J segment lost 1 base and the V segment lost 2 bases, leaving 2 bases of the junction unmatched. This CDR3 is CAISEPQGANTEAFF. The CDR3 coding sequence is TGTGCCATCAGTGAGCCACAGGGGGCGAACACTGAAGCTTTCTTT.

This clone was seen just once. The chain has TRBV7-2 and TRBJ2-1; possible D gene TRBD2, 5 bases. Per germline, CDR1 SGHTA and CDR2 FQGNSA. CDR3 size: 15 residues. Trimming shortened V by 2 bases and J by 7 bases, and 15 bases separated the two germline ends. The CDR3 protein is CASSLFGSSYNEQFF. In DNA, the CDR3 is TGTGCCAGCAGCTTATTTGGGAGTAGCTATAATGAGCAGTTCTTC.

The V gene is TRBV3-1 (or the pseudogene TRBV3-2), the J gene TRBJ2-7; no firm D call. The germline V gene has CDR1 LGHDT and CDR2 YNNKEL (reference sequence). Trimming removed 8 bases at V and 0 bases at J, with 14 bases between. The length of the CDR3 is 14 residues. The CDR3 loop is CASYLAPSSYEQYF. The DNA for the CDR3 is TGTGCCAGCTACCTGGCGCCTAGCTCCTACGAGCAGTACTTC.

This chain connects TRBV5-1 to TRBJ2-5, with TRBD1 matching 9 bases. Germline V gene lookup returns CDR1 SGHRS and CDR2 YFSETQ. The CDR3 has 15 amino acids. Trimming removed 1 base from V and 5 bases from J; junction bases left unmatched: 6. The CDR3: CASSLSTGGGETQYF. CDR3 nucleotide sequence: TGCGCCAGCAGCTTGTCTACAGGGGGCGGTGAGACCCAGTACTTC. The variable domain in full, with the rest retrieved from reference TRBV5-1 and TRBJ2-5, is KAGVTQTPRYLIKTRGQQVTLSCSPISGHRSVSWYQQTPGQGLQFLFEYFSETQRNKGNFPGRFSGRQFSNSRSEMNVSTLELGDSALYLCASSLSTGGGETQYFGPGTRLLVL.

The gene calls are TRBV2 and TRBJ1-1; maybe TRBD1 (6 bases). CDR3 size: 14 residues. The V end was cut by 10 bases, the J end by 1 base, with 16 bases between. The germline V gene has CDR1 SNHLY and CDR2 FYNNEI. This CDR3 is CATGTRAENTEAFF. Here the CDR3 DNA reads TGTGCCACCGGGACACGGGCGGAGAACACTGAAGCTTTCTTT.